This T cell receptor (beta chain) was found in a study of blood T cell repertoires in COVID-19. The overall study: COVID-19 samples from acute and convalescent phases originated in the United States, Italy and Spain. Sources were T cells, B-cell-depleted T cells, or PBMCs; the material itself was cDNA or gDNA.

Enrollment of patients from Seattle took place during active infection, with longitudinal follow-up. Original methodology: Estimates of nucleated cell counts were drawn from the amplification of reference gene primers. Sequencing was performed with immunoSEQ multiplex PCR; in TCRdb, only in-frame clones are kept and a portion is missing. D and trimming come from the DNA, and the V and J calls and clone size come from that table. The sample consists of some 400,000 clones, 80% to 90% of them appearing once. The V gene lost 0 bases and the J gene lost 1 base, with 19 bases spanning the gap. Germline lookup yields CDR1 SGDLS and CDR2 YYNGEE. This CDR3 has 18 residues.

The receptor was derived from a woman in her sixties or seventies with COVID-19, enrolled during active disease. The source material was peripheral blood. The V gene is TRBV9, the J gene TRBJ1-1; possibly TRBD1 for D (6 bases). As DNA, the CDR3 is TGTGCCAGCAGCGTAGGAGGGGACAACCACTTAAGGAACACTGAAGCTTTCTTT. It translates to CASSVGGDNHLRNTEAFF.